Following are 22 T cell receptor beta chains from one sample sequenced in a study of CD8 T cells in ankylosing spondylitis. TCRdb reprocessed the 5' RACE reads via MiXCR and lists one record per CDR3 protein. The sample lists about 540,000 distinct CDR3 sequences; about an eighth were seen once. These receptors have no identified antigens. The study's findings and limits: Made up of about eight highly homologous variants, a TCR beta motif appeared characteristic of ankylosing spondylitis blood.

Sequencing used blood, either unsorted or a sorted T cell fraction (not recorded which). These receptor sequences come from a male donor with ankylosing spondylitis.

This clonotype was recorded a few times. This chain connects TRBV2 to TRBJ2-1; 7 nucleotides agree with TRBD1. V was clipped by 1 base and J by 4 bases; unmatched bases: 1. The germline V gene has CDR1 SNHLY and CDR2 FYNNEI. This CDR3 is 14 amino acids long. The CDR3, as DNA: TGTGCCAGCAGTGAAGAGGACAGGTACAATGAGCAGTTCTTC. This codes for CASSEEDRYNEQFF.

This clonotype came up many times. This chain uses TRBV7-9 with TRBJ2-1; either TRBD1 or TRBD2 may supply D (5 bases each). The CDR3 runs to 15 residues. V was cut by 6 bases and J by 0 bases, with 12 bases left in between. Germline assignment: CDR1 SEHNR and CDR2 FQNEAQ (reference sequence). The CDR3 spells CASSGGRSSYNEQFF. The CDR3 DNA reads as TGTGCCAGCAGTGGGGGTCGGAGCTCCTACAATGAGCAGTTCTTC. Using reference TRBV7-9 and TRBJ2-1 for the parts outside the CDR3, the full variable domain is DTGVSQNPRHKITKRGQNVTFRCDPISEHNRLYWYRQTLGQGPEFLTYFQNEAQLEKSRLLSDRFSAERPKGSFSTLEIQRTEQGDSAMYLCASSGGRSSYNEQFFGPGTRLTVL.

J is TRBJ2-1 and V is TRBV16; D is perhaps TRBD2 (6 bases). This CDR3 comprises 15 residues. The germline V gene encodes CDR1 KGHSY and CDR2 FQNENV. V lost 4 bases to trimming and J lost 8 bases, with 18 bases between them. The CDR3 sequence is CASSLLATLSYEQFF. As DNA, the CDR3 is TGTGCCAGCAGCCTCCTAGCGACTCTTAGTTATGAGCAGTTCTTC.

This clonotype occurred a few times. The chain recombines TRBV7-9 with TRBJ2-1, with D uncertain. This CDR3 contains 15 residues. Trimming shortened V by 1 base and J by 1 base, and 8 bases separated the two germline ends. Germline V gene sequence: CDR1 SEHNR, CDR2 FQNEAQ (reference sequence). CDR3 region: CASSLGVRSYNEQFF. The CDR3, as DNA: TGTGCCAGCAGCTTAGGTGTCCGGTCCTACAATGAGCAGTTCTTC. Variable domain in full (rest from reference TRBV7-9 and TRBJ2-1): DTGVSQNPRHKITKRGQNVTFRCDPISEHNRLYWYRQTLGQGPEFLTYFQNEAQLEKSRLLSDRFSAERPKGSFSTLEIQRTEQGDSAMYLCASSLGVRSYNEQFFGPGTRLTVL.

There are a few counts of this clonotype. J is TRBJ2-5 and V is TRBV20-1, with 7 bases that match TRBD1. The CDR3 runs 13 residues. Germline trimming cut 8 bases from V and 3 bases from J; bases unmatched to any gene: 9. Germline lookup yields CDR1 DFQATT and CDR2 SNEGSKA (reference sequence). The CDR3 DNA is TGCAGTACCTCTCAGGGGGATGAAGAGACCCAGTACTTC. As protein: CSTSQGDEETQYF.

There are many counts of this clonotype. This chain links TRBV15 with TRBJ2-7, with D possibly called TRBD1 or TRBD2 (5 bases each). Trimming removed 0 bases at V and 6 bases at J, with 9 bases between. Germline CDR1 and CDR2: LNHNV and YYDKDF (reference sequence). The CDR3 runs to 13 residues. The CDR3 coding sequence is TGTGCCACCAGCAGAGATTCGAGGGGCGAGCAGTACTTC. Translated: CATSRDSRGEQYF.

The genes are TRBV20-1 and TRBJ2-2; D is uncertain. Deletions cut 5 bases from V and 7 bases from J, with 8 bases between. Germline CDR1 DFQATT, CDR2 SNEGSKA (reference sequence). The length of the CDR3 is 11 residues. CDR3 in DNA: TGCAGTGCTCCGTTCAGCGGGGAGCTGTTTTTT. It is translated as CSAPFSGELFF.

This chain joins TRBV4-1 and TRBJ2-7, with D possibly matching TRBD1 (5 bases). CDR3 length: 14 residues. The V and J ends lost 7 bases and 6 bases respectively, with 19 bases between them. CDR1 is MGHRA and CDR2 is YSYEKL in the germline V gene. The CDR3 DNA reads TGCGCCAGCAAACCAGAGGCAGGGATAGGCGAGCAGTACTTC. This codes for CASKPEAGIGEQYF.

This clonotype occurred many times. The V and J genes are TRBV24-1 and TRBJ1-1; 7 positions agree with TRBD1. V lost 10 bases, J lost 0 bases, and 7 bases stayed unmatched. Germline CDR1 is KGHDR and CDR2 is SFDVKD. CDR3 size: 14 residues. The DNA of the CDR3 is TGTGCCACGAGCGAGGGACAGATGAACACTGAAGCTTTCTTT. Amino acids: CATSEGQMNTEAFF.

The sample holds a few counts of this clonotype. V gene TRBV7-9 combines with J gene TRBJ2-1; 9 nucleotides match TRBD2. This CDR3 is 17 amino acids long. Losses at the gene ends were 4 bases for V and 1 base for J; bases not matched to a gene: 8. Germline values: CDR1 SEHNR, CDR2 FQNEAQ (reference sequence). The CDR3 nucleotides read TGTGCCAGCAGCTCAGATACTAGCGGGCAATCCTACAATGAGCAGTTCTTC. Translation gives CASSSDTSGQSYNEQFF.

This clonotype was found a few times. The rearrangement links TRBV24-1 to TRBJ2-1, with a weak D call TRBD2 (6 bases). CDR3 length: 16 amino acids. The germline CDR1 and CDR2 sequences are KGHDR and SFDVKD. V lost 1 base and J lost 4, with 13 bases in between. In DNA form, the CDR3 reads TGTGCCACCAGTGATTTTGGGGCTAGCGAGTACAATGAGCAGTTCTTC. Amino acids: CATSDFGASEYNEQFF.

This clonotype showed up just a few times. The J gene is TRBJ2-1, the V gene TRBV27, with TRBD2 as a possible D gene (6 bases). Deletions cut 6 bases from V and 7 bases from J, with 19 bases between. Germline lookup yields CDR1 MNHEY and CDR2 SMNVEV (reference sequence). The CDR3 loop spans 15 amino acids. CDR3 in amino acids: CASRTGTGVRNEQFF. CDR3 bases: TGTGCCAGCAGAACCGGGACTGGGGTGAGGAATGAGCAGTTCTTC.

Only a few counts were recorded for this clonotype. The gene calls are TRBV10-3 and TRBJ1-3; no clear D gene. The CDR3 covers 15 residues. Trimming took 3 bases from V and 4 from J, leaving 13 bases between them. Per germline, CDR1 ENHRY and CDR2 SYGVKD. The CDR3 reads CAISETDGGGNTIYF. The CDR3 DNA is TGTGCCATCAGTGAAACGGACGGTGGAGGAAACACCATATATTTT.

This clonotype was detected many times. This chain links TRBV6-1 with TRBJ1-4; D unclear. Looked up from germline, CDR1 is MNHNS and CDR2 is SASEGT. The ends were cut back, 3 bases at V and 8 bases at J, with 10 bases in the middle. This CDR3 is 13 amino acids long. The chain's CDR3 is CASSEGFGEKLFF. The CDR3 DNA is TGTGCCAGCAGTGAGGGTTTTGGAGAAAAACTGTTTTTT.

This clonotype was seen a handful of times. The chain carries TRBV2 and TRBJ1-2, with D maybe TRBD1 (6 bases). Trimming stripped 2 bases from V and 8 bases from J, with 12 bases between. Germline V CDR1 and CDR2: SNHLY, FYNNEI. This CDR3 is built from 13 residues. CDR3: CASSEPRGVGYTF. CDR3 coding DNA: TGTGCCAGCAGTGAACCCAGGGGTGTAGGCTACACCTTC.

This chain connects TRBV30 to TRBJ1-6; D is possibly TRBD1 (6 bases). V dropped 3 bases and J dropped 10 bases, with 16 bases sitting between them. Germline CDR1 reads GTSNPN; CDR2 reads SVGIG (reference sequence). CDR3 length: 14 residues. The CDR3 reads CAWSTGIEYSPLHF. DNA of the CDR3: TGTGCCTGGAGCACAGGGATAGAGTACTCACCCCTCCACTTT.

This clonotype appeared a few times. This chain joins TRBV29-1 and TRBJ2-7; 9 positions agree with TRBD1. Unmatched junction bases numbered 8, after V lost 7 bases and J lost 7 bases. Germline CDR1 and CDR2: SQVTM and ANQGSEA. The CDR3 has 12 residues. The CDR3 region is CSAEGQGGEQYV. CDR3 DNA sequence: TGCAGCGCGGAGGGACAGGGCGGTGAGCAGTACGTC.

In its sample, this clonotype was seen a few times. This sequence joins TRBV5-1 and TRBJ2-3, with D unresolved. Germline CDR1 and CDR2: SGHRS and YFSETQ. The CDR3 has 14 residues. Trimming left V 0 bases short and J 4 bases short, with 9 bases between. Here the CDR3 reads CASSLDGGPDTQYF. CDR3 nucleotide sequence: TGCGCCAGCAGCTTGGACGGCGGCCCAGATACGCAGTATTTT.

The V gene is TRBV7-9, the J gene TRBJ2-2; 8 nucleotides line up with TRBD1. With V trimmed by 5 bases and J by 1 base, 6 bases remained unmatched. Germline V gene data show CDR1 as SEHNR and CDR2 as FQNEAQ (reference sequence). CDR3 length: 16 residues. CDR3 region: CASSKGQVVNTGELFF. The CDR3, as DNA: TGTGCCAGCAGCAAGGGACAGGTGGTGAACACCGGGGAGCTGTTTTTT. Combining the CDR3 with reference TRBV7-9 and TRBJ2-2 gives the whole variable domain DTGVSQNPRHKITKRGQNVTFRCDPISEHNRLYWYRQTLGQGPEFLTYFQNEAQLEKSRLLSDRFSAERPKGSFSTLEIQRTEQGDSAMYLCASSKGQVVNTGELFFGEGSRLTVL.

This clonotype occurred a few times. The CDR3 DNA reads TGCAGTGCTAGAGATCGGTGGACCACAGACTTCCAGCCCCAGCATTTT. Translating gives CSARDRWTTDFQPQHF. The rearrangement links TRBV20-1 to TRBJ1-5; D not resolved. The CDR3 has 16 amino acids. Germline V gene lookup returns CDR1 DFQATT and CDR2 SNEGSKA (reference sequence). Trimming took 0 bases from V and 7 from J, leaving 19 bases between them.

A few counts support this clonotype. This chain links TRBV27 with TRBJ1-1, with D uncertain. The CDR3 spans 12 residues. Deletions cut 8 bases from V and 2 bases from J, with 9 bases between. Germline V gene sequence: CDR1 MNHEY, CDR2 SMNVEV (reference sequence). This CDR3 reads CASSHPNTEAFF. As DNA, the CDR3 is TGTGCCAGCTCACATCCCAACACTGAAGCTTTCTTT.

The chain employs TRBV5-1 and TRBJ1-4; 7 bases match TRBD1. V trimming: 1 base; J trimming: 7 bases; junction bases outside the gene matches: 4. This CDR3 region has 14 residues. Germline lookup yields CDR1 SGHRS and CDR2 YFSETQ. In DNA form, the CDR3 reads TGCGCCAGCAGCTTGAGAGGGGGCGGTGAAAAACTGTTTTTT. This codes for CASSLRGGGEKLFF. Full variable domain (rest looked up from reference TRBV5-1 and TRBJ1-4): KAGVTQTPRYLIKTRGQQVTLSCSPISGHRSVSWYQQTPGQGLQFLFEYFSETQRNKGNFPGRFSGRQFSNSRSEMNVSTLELGDSALYLCASSLRGGGEKLFFGSGTQLSVL.